The present TCR beta chain was sequenced within a study of shared clonotypes between healthy human individuals. A few counts support this clone. The sample contains more than one DNA sequence encoding this CDR3. TCRdb keeps only in-frame clones here, not all; method: immunoSEQ multiplex PCR. The sample holds nearly 1 million clones, roughly 72% seen once. V was clipped by 0 bases and J by 0 bases, with 7 bases between them. Germline V CDR1 and CDR2: SGHRS, YFSETQ. This CDR3 is 15 amino acids long. The TCR originated in a man younger than 30 in good health. V is TRBV5-1 and J is TRBJ1-5, with D uncertain. The sequenced sample consisted of memory CD4+ T cells sorted from blood. Noted subset: CD45RA-negative fraction. This chain's CDR3 is CASSLDNYSNQPQHF. As DNA, the CDR3 is TGCGCCAGCAGCTTGGACAACTATAGCAATCAGCCCCAGCATTTT. Full variable domain (rest looked up from reference TRBV5-1 and TRBJ1-5): KAGVTQTPRYLIKTRGQQVTLSCSPISGHRSVSWYQQTPGQGLQFLFEYFSETQRNKGNFPGRFSGRQFSNSRSEMNVSTLELGDSALYLCASSLDNYSNQPQHFGDGTRLSIL.